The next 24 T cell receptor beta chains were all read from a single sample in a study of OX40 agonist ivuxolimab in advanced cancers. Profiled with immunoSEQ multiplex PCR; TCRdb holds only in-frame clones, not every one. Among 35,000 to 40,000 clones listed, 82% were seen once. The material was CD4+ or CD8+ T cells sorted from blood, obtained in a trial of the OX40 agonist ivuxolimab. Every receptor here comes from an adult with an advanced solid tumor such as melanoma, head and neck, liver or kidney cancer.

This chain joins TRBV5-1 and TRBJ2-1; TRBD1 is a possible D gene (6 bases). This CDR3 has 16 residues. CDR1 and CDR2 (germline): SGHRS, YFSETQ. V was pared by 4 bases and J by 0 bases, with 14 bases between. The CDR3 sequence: CASSPGGRDSYNEQFF. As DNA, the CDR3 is TGCGCCAGCAGCCCTGGGGGCCGGGACTCCTACAATGAGCAGTTCTTC. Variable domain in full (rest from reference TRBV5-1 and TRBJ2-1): KAGVTQTPRYLIKTRGQQVTLSCSPISGHRSVSWYQQTPGQGLQFLFEYFSETQRNKGNFPGRFSGRQFSNSRSEMNVSTLELGDSALYLCASSPGGRDSYNEQFFGPGTRLTVL.

CDR3 protein: CASSLDGTRAKNIQYF. DNA of the CDR3: TGTGCCAGCAGCTTGGACGGGACTAGAGCCAAAAACATTCAGTACTTC. The chain combines TRBV5-7 with TRBJ2-4; TRBD2 agrees at 8 bases. TRBV5-7 has ORF status, its function being uncertain. This CDR3 region has 16 residues. The ends lost 0 bases at V and 0 bases at J; junction bases unmatched: 2.

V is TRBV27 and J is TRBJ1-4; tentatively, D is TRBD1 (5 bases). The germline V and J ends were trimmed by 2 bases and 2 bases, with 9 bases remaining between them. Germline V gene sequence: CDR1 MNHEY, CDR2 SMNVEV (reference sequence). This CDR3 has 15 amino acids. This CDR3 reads CASSLGAGTNEKLFF. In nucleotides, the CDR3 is TGTGCCAGCAGTTTAGGGGCAGGGACTAATGAAAAACTGTTTTTT.

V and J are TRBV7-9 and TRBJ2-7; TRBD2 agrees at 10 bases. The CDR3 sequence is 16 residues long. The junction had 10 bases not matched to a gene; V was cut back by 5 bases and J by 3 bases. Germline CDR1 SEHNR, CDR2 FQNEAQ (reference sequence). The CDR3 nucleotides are TGTGCCAGCAGCGCAACTAGCGGGAAGTCCCTCTACGAGCAGTACTTC. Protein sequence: CASSATSGKSLYEQYF.

The CDR3 region has the DNA TGTGCCAGCACTACAGGGCCTCCCACCTACGAGCAGTACTTC. Its translation is CASTTGPPTYEQYF. V usage is TRBV2 and J usage is TRBJ2-7, with a possible D match to TRBD1 (6 bases). The CDR3 runs to 14 residues. V was clipped by 7 bases and J by 2 bases, with 15 bases between them. Per germline, CDR1 SNHLY and CDR2 FYNNEI.

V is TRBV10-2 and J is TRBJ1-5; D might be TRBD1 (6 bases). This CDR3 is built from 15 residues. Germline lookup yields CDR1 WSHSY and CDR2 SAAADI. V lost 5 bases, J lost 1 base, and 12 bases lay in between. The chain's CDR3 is CASSQGTPSNQPQHF. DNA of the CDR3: TGCGCCAGCAGTCAAGGGACACCGAGCAATCAGCCCCAGCATTTT.

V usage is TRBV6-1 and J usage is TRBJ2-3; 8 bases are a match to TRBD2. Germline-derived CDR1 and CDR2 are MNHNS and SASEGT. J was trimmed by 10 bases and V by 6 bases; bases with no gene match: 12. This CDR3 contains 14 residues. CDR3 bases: TGTGCCAGCAGAACTAGCGGACCACCTCTCCCGCAGTATTTT. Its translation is CASRTSGPPLPQYF.

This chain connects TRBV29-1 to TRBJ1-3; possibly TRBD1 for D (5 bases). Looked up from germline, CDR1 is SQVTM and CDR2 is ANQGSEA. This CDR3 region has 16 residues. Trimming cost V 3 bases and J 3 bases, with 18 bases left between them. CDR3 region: CSVDPIGGGDGNTIYF. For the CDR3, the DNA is TGCAGCGTTGACCCAATAGGCGGAGGGGATGGAAACACCATATATTTT.

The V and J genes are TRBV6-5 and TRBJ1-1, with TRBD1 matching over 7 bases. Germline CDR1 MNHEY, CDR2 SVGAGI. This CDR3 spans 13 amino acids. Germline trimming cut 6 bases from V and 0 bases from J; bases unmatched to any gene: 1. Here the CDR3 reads CASRTGLNTEAFF. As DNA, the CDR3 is TGTGCCAGCAGGACAGGGCTGAACACTGAAGCTTTCTTT.

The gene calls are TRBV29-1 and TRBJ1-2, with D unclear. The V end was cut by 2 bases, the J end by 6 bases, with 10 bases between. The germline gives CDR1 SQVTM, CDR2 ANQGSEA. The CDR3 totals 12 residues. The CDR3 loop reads CSVEYRSDGYTF. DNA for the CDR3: TGCAGCGTTGAATACCGTTCGGATGGCTACACCTTC.

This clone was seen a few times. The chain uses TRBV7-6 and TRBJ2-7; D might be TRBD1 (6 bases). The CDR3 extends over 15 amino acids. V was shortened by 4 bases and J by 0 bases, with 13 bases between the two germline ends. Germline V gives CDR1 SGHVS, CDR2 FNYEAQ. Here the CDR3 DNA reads TGTGCCAGCAGCTCAAGACAGGAATCCTCCTACGAGCAGTACTTC. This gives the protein CASSSRQESSYEQYF.

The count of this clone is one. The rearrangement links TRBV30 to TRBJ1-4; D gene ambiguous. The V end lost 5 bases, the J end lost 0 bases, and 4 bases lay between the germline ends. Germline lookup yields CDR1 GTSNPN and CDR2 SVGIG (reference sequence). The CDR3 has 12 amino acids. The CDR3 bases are TGTGCCTGGGCGGCAACTAATGAAAAACTGTTTTTT. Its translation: CAWAATNEKLFF.

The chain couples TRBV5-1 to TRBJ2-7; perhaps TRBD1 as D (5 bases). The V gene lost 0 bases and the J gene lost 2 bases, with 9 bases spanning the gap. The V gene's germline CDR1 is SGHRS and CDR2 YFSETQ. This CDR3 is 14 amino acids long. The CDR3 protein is CASSLVPGTYEQYF. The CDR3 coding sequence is TGCGCCAGCAGCTTGGTTCCAGGGACCTACGAGCAGTACTTC. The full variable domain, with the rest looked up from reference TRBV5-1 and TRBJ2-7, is KAGVTQTPRYLIKTRGQQVTLSCSPISGHRSVSWYQQTPGQGLQFLFEYFSETQRNKGNFPGRFSGRQFSNSRSEMNVSTLELGDSALYLCASSLVPGTYEQYFGPGTRLTVT.

The DNA of the CDR3 is TGTGCCAGCAGCTCCTTCGCGGGGCCCCGGACGGGCGAGCAGTACTTC. Residues: CASSSFAGPRTGEQYF. This chain links TRBV7-9 with TRBJ2-7, with D possibly being TRBD2 (6 bases). This CDR3 is built from 16 residues. The V gene's germline CDR1 is SEHNR and CDR2 FQNEAQ (reference sequence). The V end was cut by 4 bases, the J end by 6 bases, with 22 bases between.

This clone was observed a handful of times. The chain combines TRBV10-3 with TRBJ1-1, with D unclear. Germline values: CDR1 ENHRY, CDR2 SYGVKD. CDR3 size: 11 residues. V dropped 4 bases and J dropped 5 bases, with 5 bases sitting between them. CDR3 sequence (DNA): TGTGCCATCAGTGTCGATACTGAAGCTTTCTTT. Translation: CAISVDTEAFF.

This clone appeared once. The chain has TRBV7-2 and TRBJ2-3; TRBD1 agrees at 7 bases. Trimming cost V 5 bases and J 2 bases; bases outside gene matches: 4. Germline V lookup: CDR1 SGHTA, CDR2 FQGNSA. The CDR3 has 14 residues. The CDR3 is CASSPDRFTDTQYF. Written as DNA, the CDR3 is TGTGCCAGCAGCCCGGACAGGTTCACAGATACGCAGTATTTT.

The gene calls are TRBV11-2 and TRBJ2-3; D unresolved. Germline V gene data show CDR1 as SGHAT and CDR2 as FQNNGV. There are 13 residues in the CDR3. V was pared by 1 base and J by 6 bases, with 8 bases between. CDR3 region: CASSLGFTDTQYF. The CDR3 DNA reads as TGTGCCAGCAGCTTAGGATTTACGGATACGCAGTATTTT.

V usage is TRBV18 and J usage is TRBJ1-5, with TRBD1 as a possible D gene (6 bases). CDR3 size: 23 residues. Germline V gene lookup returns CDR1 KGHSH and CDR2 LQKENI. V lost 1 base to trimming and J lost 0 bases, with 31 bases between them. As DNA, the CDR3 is TGTGCCAGCTCACCACTGGTTATGATCGTCGGACAGAACAGGAATTATAGCAATCAGCCCCAGCATTTT. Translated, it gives CASSPLVMIVGQNRNYSNQPQHF.

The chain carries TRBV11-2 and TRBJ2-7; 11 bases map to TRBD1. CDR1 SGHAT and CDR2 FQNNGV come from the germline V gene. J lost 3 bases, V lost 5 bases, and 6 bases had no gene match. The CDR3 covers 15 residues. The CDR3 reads CASSRAGQGGYEQYF. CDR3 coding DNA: TGTGCCAGCAGCCGAGCGGGACAGGGGGGCTACGAGCAGTACTTC.

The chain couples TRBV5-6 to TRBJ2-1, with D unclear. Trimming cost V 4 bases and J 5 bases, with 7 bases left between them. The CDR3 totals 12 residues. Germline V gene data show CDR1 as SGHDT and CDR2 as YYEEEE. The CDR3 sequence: CASSHFDNEQFF. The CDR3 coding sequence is TGTGCCAGCAGCCACTTCGACAATGAGCAGTTCTTC.

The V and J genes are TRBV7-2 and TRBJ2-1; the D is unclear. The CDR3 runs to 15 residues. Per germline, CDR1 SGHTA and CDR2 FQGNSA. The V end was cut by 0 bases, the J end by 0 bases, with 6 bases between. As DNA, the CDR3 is TGTGCCAGCAGCTTAGCCCTCCTCTCCTACAATGAGCAGTTCTTC. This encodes CASSLALLSYNEQFF.

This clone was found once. CDR3 sequence: CASSLGSQETQYF. In DNA, the CDR3 is TGTGCCAGCAGCTTAGGCAGCCAAGAGACCCAGTACTTC. The V and J genes are TRBV7-6 and TRBJ2-5; D not certain. CDR3 length: 13 residues. Trimming cost V 1 base and J 1 base, with 4 bases left between them. Germline lookup yields CDR1 SGHVS and CDR2 FNYEAQ.

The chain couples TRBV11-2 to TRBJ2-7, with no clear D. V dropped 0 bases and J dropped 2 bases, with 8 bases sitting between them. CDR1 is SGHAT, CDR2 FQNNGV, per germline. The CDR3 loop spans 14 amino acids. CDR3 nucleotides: TGTGCCAGCAGCTTAGATCCGGTAGCCTACGAGCAGTACTTC. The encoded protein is CASSLDPVAYEQYF.

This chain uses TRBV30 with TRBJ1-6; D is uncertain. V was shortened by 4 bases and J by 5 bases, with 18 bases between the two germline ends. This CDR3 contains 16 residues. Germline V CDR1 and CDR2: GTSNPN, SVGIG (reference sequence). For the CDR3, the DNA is TGTGCCTGGAACCTGGGCCTTCGAGCAAATAATTCACCCCTCCACTTT. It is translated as CAWNLGLRANNSPLHF.